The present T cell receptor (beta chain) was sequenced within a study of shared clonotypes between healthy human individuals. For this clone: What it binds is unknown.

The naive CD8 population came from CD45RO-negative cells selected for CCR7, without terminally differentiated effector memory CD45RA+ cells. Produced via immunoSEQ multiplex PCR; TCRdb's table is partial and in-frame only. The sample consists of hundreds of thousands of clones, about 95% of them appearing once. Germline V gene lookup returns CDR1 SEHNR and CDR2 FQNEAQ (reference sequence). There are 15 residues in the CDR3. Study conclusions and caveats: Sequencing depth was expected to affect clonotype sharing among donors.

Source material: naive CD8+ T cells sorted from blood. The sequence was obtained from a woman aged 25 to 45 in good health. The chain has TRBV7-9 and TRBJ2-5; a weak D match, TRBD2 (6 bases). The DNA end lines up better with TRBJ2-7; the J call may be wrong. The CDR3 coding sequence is TGTGCCAGCAGCCCCGCCGGAGGGAGCTCCTACGAGCAGTACTTC. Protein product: CASSPAGGSSYEQYF.